This T cell receptor beta chain derives from a study of blood T cell repertoires in COVID-19. Across the whole study: Acute and convalescent COVID-19 specimens originated in the United States, Italy and Spain.

During active infection, Seattle patients enrolled and were then monitored through disease. The method was immunoSEQ multiplex PCR; TCRdb's version includes in-frame clones alone and lacks a portion of them. The sample shows around 230,000 clones, around 85% of them seen only once. Sequences were obtained from peripheral blood. The TCR was taken from a man aged 50 to 60 with COVID-19, enrolled during active disease.

Here the CDR3 reads CASTPLGGGDQPQHF. DNA of the CDR3: TGTGCCAGTACCCCCCTCGGGGGGGGTGACCAGCCCCAGCATTTT. J is TRBJ1-5 and V is TRBV19, with a possible D match to TRBD1 (5 bases). V shed 7 bases and J shed 7 bases, with 20 bases lying between them. CDR3 length: 15 residues. In germline, CDR1 is LNHDA, CDR2 SQIVND (reference sequence).